These T cell receptor beta chains were read from a single sample in a study of CXCR3-negative and CXCR3-positive naive CD8 T cells. TCRdb reanalyzed the 5' RACE reads, giving one entry per CDR3 protein sequence and no DNA. The sample has tens of thousands of distinct CDR3 sequences, and its top ten clones hold roughly 0.48%. Sequenced material: naive CXCR3+ CD8+ T cells from blood. These receptors originate from a human donor in good health. Some clones in this sample may be carry-over from other donors' samples. The CDR3 runs from the conserved cysteine through the conserved F or W.

TRBJ2-7 | 17 | TRBV7-2 | CASSLALPASGVNEQYF
TRBJ1-1 | 13 | TRBV13 | CASSTIMNTEAFF
TRBJ2-2 | 16 | TRBV2 | CAGSTSGGKNTGELFF
TRBJ1-2 | 16 | TRBV27 | CASSLEGQGANYGYTF
TRBJ2-1 | 16 | TRBV27 | CASSLAPVAGGNEQFF
TRBJ2-1 | 16 | TRBV19 | CASKSGAQRVYNEQFF
TRBJ2-7 | 16 | TRBV28 | CASSPLYGTDRYEQYF
TRBJ2-5 | 17 | TRBV3-1 | CASSQVGGLAGEKTQYF
TRBJ2-7 | 14 | TRBV6-5 | CASSPGGRGYEQYF
TRBJ2-3 | 12 | TRBV11-2 | CASSVWPDTQYF
TRBJ2-1 | 13 | TRBV7-6 | CASSQRYYNEQFF
TRBJ2-5 | 12 | TRBV7-9 | CASSLRPETQYF
TRBJ2-7 | 16 | TRBV4-2 | CASSPSAEGGGYEQYF
TRBJ1-2 | 15 | TRBV7-6 | CASSQEDRVGEGYTF
TRBJ2-1 | 15 | TRBV6-4 | CASSDSGLAYNEQFF
TRBJ2-2 | 17 | TRBV7-9 | CASSLTPMDGFTGELFF
TRBJ2-7 | 15 | TRBV27 | CASSLEVQNVYEQYF
TRBJ1-1 | 13 | TRBV5-1 | CASSFQGGTEAFF
TRBJ2-7 | 11 | TRBV6-6 | CASSPLYEQYF
TRBJ1-3 | 15 | TRBV12-3/TRBV12-4 | CASSEFRASGNTIYF
TRBJ2-3 | 14 | TRBV12-3/TRBV12-4 | CASSLSESTDTQYF
TRBJ1-2 | 13 | TRBV7-2 | CASSLAGTGVYTF
TRBJ2-3 | 15 | TRBV27 | CASSSLGGGTDTQYF
TRBJ2-7 | 11 | TRBV28 | CASSPHYEQYF
TRBJ2-1 | 13 | TRBV28 | CASSSTGHNEQFF
TRBJ2-7 | 14 | TRBV13 | CASSLAGTGYEQYF
TRBJ2-3 | 15 | TRBV29-1 | CSVDRAGRYTDTQYF
TRBJ2-2 | 17 | TRBV7-6 | CASSGGPRGGAVGELFF
TRBJ2-6 | 14 | TRBV27 | CASSLSSGANVLTF
TRBJ2-5 | 11 | TRBV6-6 | CASRHAETQYF
TRBJ2-5 | 15 | TRBV6-2/TRBV6-3 | CASREHRFLPETQYF
TRBJ2-5 | 17 | TRBV28 | CASSTPYRGLAKETQYF
TRBJ1-2 | 13 | TRBV7-9 | CASSFTTNYGYTF
TRBJ2-5 | 16 | TRBV7-7 | CASSRTDRGQLQTQYF
TRBJ2-2 | 14 | TRBV11-2 | CASGGREITGELFF
TRBJ1-5 | 13 | TRBV12-5 | CASGPGLNQPQHF
TRBJ2-4 | 14 | TRBV7-9 | CASSLGAGENIQYF
TRBJ2-3 | 14 | TRBV6-5 | CASSLAGATDTQYF
TRBJ2-7 | 16 | TRBV15 | CATSRDPSDFIYEEYF
TRBJ2-3 | 13 | TRBV19 | CTSRVGRSSTQYF
TRBJ2-1 | 15 | TRBV5-1 | CASSLSDRDYNEQFF
TRBJ2-3 | 15 | TRBV27 | CASSLSPRYTDTQYF
TRBJ2-1 | 18 | TRBV4-3 | CASSQDPLRGSGYNEQFF
TRBJ2-7 | 15 | TRBV25-1 | CASSGGGRIRYEQYF
TRBJ2-1 | 14 | TRBV6-4 | CASSEKAENNVQFF
TRBJ2-1 | 13 | TRBV4-3 | CASSQVREDEQFF
TRBJ2-2 | 16 | TRBV4-1 | CASSQDPASNTGELFF
TRBJ1-1 | 12 | TRBV12-3/TRBV12-4 | CASSVDRKEAFF